The source of this T cell receptor beta chain is a study of lung T cells in sarcoidosis with Löfgren's syndrome. The table lists this clonotype with many counts. TCRdb called the reads again in MiXCR, with one record for every CDR3 protein. The data hold some 2,900 distinct CDR3 sequences, with roughly a quarter observed a single time. The germline V gene encodes CDR1 GTSNPN and CDR2 SVGIG (reference sequence). The ends lost 2 bases at V and 2 bases at J; junction bases unmatched: 3. CDR3 length: 14 residues. This TCR derives from a human donor with sarcoidosis (Löfgren's syndrome or another form), or a control subject (not recorded which). The chain links TRBV30 to TRBJ1-3, with 7 bases identical to TRBD1. Sequencing used CD4+ T cells from bronchoalveolar lavage. CDR3 in amino acids: CAWSRQGPGNTIYF. In DNA, the CDR3 is TGTGCCTGGAGTCGACAGGGTCCTGGAAACACCATATATTTT.